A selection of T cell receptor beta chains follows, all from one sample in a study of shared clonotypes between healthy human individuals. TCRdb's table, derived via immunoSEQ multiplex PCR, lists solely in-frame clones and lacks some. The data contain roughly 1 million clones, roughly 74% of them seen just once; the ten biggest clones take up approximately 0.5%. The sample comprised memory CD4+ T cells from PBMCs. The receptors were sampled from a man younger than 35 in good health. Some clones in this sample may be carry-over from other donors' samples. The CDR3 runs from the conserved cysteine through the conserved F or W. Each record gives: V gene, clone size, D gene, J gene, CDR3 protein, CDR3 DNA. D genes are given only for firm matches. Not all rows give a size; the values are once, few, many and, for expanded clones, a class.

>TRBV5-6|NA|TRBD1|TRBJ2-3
CASSLGGYLVHTDTQYF
TGTGCCAGCAGCCTAGGGGGCTACCTTGTACACACAGATACGCAGTATTTT
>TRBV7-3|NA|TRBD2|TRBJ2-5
CASSSSSAGAETQYF
TGTGCCAGCAGCTCCTCGTCGGCGGGAGCAGAGACCCAGTACTTC
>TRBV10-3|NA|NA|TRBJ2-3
CAIRASATDTQYF
TGTGCCATCAGGGCCAGCGCTACAGATACGCAGTATTTT
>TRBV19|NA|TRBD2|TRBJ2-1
CASSIGQAGVFAGQFDEQFF
TGTGCCAGTAGTATAGGGCAGGCGGGAGTATTCGCGGGCCAATTCGATGAGCAGTTCTTC
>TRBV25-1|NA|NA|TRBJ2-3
CASSGTSTDTQYF
TGTGCCAGCAGTGGCACTAGCACAGATACGCAGTATTTT
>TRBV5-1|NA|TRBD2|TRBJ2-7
CASSYDLAGQGVEQYF
TGCGCCAGCAGCTATGACTTAGCGGGCCAGGGAGTCGAGCAGTACTTC
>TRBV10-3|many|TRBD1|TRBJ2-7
CAIDQTTGGYEQYF
TGTGCCATCGACCAAACAACAGGGGGCTACGAGCAGTACTTC
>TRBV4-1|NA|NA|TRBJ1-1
CASSYGQLNTEAFF
TGCGCCAGCAGTTATGGACAGTTGAACACTGAAGCTTTCTTT
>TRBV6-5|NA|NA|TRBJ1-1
CASSYVRRGTEAFF
TGTGCCAGCAGTTACGTGAGGAGAGGCACTGAAGCTTTCTTT
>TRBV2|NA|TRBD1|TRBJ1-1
CASKGQDLTEAFF
TGTGCCAGCAAGGGACAGGACCTCACTGAAGCTTTCTTT
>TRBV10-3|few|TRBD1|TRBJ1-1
CAIKKTGEDTEAFF
TGTGCCATCAAGAAGACAGGGGAGGACACTGAAGCTTTCTTT
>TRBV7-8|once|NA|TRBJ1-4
CASSPQAGGKLFF
TGTGCCAGCAGCCCACAAGCGGGTGGAAAACTGTTTTTT
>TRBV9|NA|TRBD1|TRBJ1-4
CASSPWGQGEKLFF
TGTGCCAGCAGCCCCTGGGGACAGGGCGAAAAACTGTTTTTT
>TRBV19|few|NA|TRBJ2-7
CASSQGYEQYF
TGTGCCAGTAGTCAGGGGTACGAGCAGTACTTC
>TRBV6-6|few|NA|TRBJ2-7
CASTGGNSYEQYF
TGTGCCAGCACCGGGGGTAATTCGTACGAGCAGTACTTC
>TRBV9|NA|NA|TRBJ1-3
CASSVDEDFSGNTIYF
TGTGCCAGCAGCGTAGACGAGGACTTCTCTGGAAACACCATATATTTT
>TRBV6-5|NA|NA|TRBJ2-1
CASTSGPRRHEQFF
TGTGCCAGCACCTCGGGACCCAGGAGGCATGAGCAGTTCTTC
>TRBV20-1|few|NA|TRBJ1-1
CSARGTEAFF
TGCAGTGCTAGGGGCACTGAAGCTTTCTTT
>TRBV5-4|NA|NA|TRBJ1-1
CASMEGGGGVSTEAFF
TGTGCCAGCATGGAGGGTGGTGGGGGCGTGAGCACTGAAGCTTTCTTT
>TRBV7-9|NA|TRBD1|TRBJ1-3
CASSPGDSRSGRNTIYF
TGTGCCAGCAGCCCCGGGGACAGCAGATCAGGCAGAAACACCATATATTTT
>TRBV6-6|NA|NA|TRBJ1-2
CASSYSQGLSNYGYTF
TGTGCCAGCAGTTACTCGCAGGGCCTTTCTAACTATGGCTACACCTTC
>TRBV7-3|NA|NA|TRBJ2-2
CASSLGQITGELFF
TGTGCCAGCAGCCTTGGACAGATCACCGGGGAGCTGTTTTTT
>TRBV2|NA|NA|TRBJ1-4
CASRAPQVFEKLFF
TGTGCCAGCAGGGCCCCCCAGGTCTTTGAAAAACTGTTTTTT
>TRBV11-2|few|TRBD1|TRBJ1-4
CASTSAHRGRGEKLFF
TGTGCCAGCACCTCGGCCCACAGGGGGCGAGGTGAAAAACTGTTTTTT
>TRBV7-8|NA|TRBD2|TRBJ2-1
CASSHTSGDYNEQFF
TGTGCCAGCAGCCATACTAGCGGGGATTACAATGAGCAGTTCTTC
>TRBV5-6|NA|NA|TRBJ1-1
CASSDALKVNTEAFF
TGTGCCAGCAGCGACGCGCTTAAAGTGAACACTGAAGCTTTCTTT
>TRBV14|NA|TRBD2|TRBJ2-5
CASSVVGGLANQETQYF
TGTGCCAGCAGCGTAGTCGGCGGACTAGCGAACCAAGAGACCCAGTACTTC
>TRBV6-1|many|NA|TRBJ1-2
CASIRAGYYGYTF
TGTGCCAGCATCCGTGCAGGCTACTATGGCTACACCTTC
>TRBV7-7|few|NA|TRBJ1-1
CASSPYTGEAFF
TGTGCCAGCAGCCCTTATACGGGAGAAGCTTTCTTT
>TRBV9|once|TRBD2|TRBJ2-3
CASSGDKPGLAGTTDTQYF
TGTGCCAGCAGCGGCGACAAGCCGGGACTAGCGGGGACCACAGATACGCAGTATTTT
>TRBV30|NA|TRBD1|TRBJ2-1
CALLRQGDYNEQFF
TGTGCCTTGCTCCGACAGGGCGACTACAATGAGCAGTTCTTC
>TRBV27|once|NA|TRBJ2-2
CASAGTGGGELFF
TGTGCCAGCGCGGGTACTGGCGGCGGGGAGCTGTTTTTT
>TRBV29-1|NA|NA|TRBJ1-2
CSVEDPGGRPYGYTF
TGCAGCGTTGAGGACCCCGGGGGCAGACCATATGGCTACACCTTC
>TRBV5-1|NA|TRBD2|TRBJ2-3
CASSLASGIRDTQYF
TGCGCCAGCAGCTTGGCTAGCGGGATCAGAGATACGCAGTATTTT
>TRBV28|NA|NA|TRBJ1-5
CASSFTAGGNQPQHF
TGTGCCAGCAGTTTCACGGCGGGAGGCAATCAGCCCCAGCATTTT
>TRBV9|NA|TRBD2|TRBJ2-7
CASSVLAGGPWEQYF
TGTGCCAGCAGCGTACTAGCGGGAGGGCCTTGGGAGCAGTACTTC
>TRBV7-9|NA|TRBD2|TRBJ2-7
CASHRLAAKNPYEQYF
TGTGCCAGCCATAGACTAGCGGCAAAAAACCCCTACGAGCAGTACTTC
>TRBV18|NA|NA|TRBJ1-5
CASSTYSNQPQHF
TGTGCCAGCTCTACCTACAGCAATCAGCCCCAGCATTTT
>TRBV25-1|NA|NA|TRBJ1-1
CASSGGRGRGNTEAFF
TGTGCCAGCAGTGGTGGCAGGGGCAGGGGGAACACTGAAGCTTTCTTT
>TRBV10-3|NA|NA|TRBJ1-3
CAISDSPGRDSGNTIYF
TGTGCCATCAGTGACTCCCCCGGGAGAGACTCTGGAAACACCATATATTTT
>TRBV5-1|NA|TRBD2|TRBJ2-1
CASSPTEGRAYNEQFF
TGCGCCAGCAGCCCCACGGAAGGGAGGGCCTACAATGAGCAGTTCTTC
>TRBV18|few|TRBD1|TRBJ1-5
CASSPETGDNQPQHF
TGTGCCAGCTCACCGGAGACAGGGGACAATCAGCCCCAGCATTTT
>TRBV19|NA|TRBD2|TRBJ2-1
CASSSTGLATSSSYNEQFF
TGTGCCAGTAGTAGCACGGGACTAGCGACCTCAAGCTCCTACAATGAGCAGTTCTTC
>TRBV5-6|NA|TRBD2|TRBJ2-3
CASSEGYGRALDTQYF
TGTGCCAGCAGCGAGGGCTACGGGAGGGCCTTGGATACGCAGTATTTT
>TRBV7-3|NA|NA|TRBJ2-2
CASSLQLWPGELFF
TGTGCCAGCAGCTTACAGTTATGGCCCGGGGAGCTGTTTTTT
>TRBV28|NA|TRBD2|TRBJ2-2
CASSLGTSDVTGELFF
TGTGCCAGCAGTTTGGGGACTAGTGATGTCACCGGGGAGCTGTTTTTT
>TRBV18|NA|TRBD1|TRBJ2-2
CASSDRAANTGELFF
TGTGCCAGCTCAGACAGGGCGGCGAACACCGGGGAGCTGTTTTTT
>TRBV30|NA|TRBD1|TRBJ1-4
CAWGQGREKLFF
TGTGCCTGGGGACAGGGCCGCGAAAAACTGTTTTTT
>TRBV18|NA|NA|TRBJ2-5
CASSPSHGQETQYF
TGTGCCAGCTCACCATCTCACGGACAAGAGACCCAGTACTTC
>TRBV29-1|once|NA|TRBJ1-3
CSVRQVAPSGNTIYF
TGCAGCGTTAGACAGGTCGCCCCTTCTGGAAACACCATATATTTT
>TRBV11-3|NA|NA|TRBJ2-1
CASSYAVGGYNEQFF
TGTGCCAGCAGTTATGCGGTGGGGGGCTACAATGAGCAGTTCTTC
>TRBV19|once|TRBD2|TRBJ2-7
CASSVSGTSVHF
TGTGCCAGTAGTGTCTCCGGGACTAGCGTACACTTC
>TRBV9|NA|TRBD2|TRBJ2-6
CASSADGLAGGPGANVLTF
TGTGCCAGCAGCGCTGACGGACTAGCGGGAGGGCCTGGGGCCAACGTCCTGACTTTC